Following are 25 T cell receptor beta chains from one sample sequenced in a study of T cell changes during pregnancy in multiple sclerosis. TCRdb keeps only in-frame clones here, not all; method: immunoSEQ multiplex PCR. The table records some 40,000 clones, around 92% of them present only once. The starting material was CD8+ T cells from peripheral blood mononuclear cells, obtained before pregnancy. These receptors originate from a female donor with multiple sclerosis, enrolled in a pregnancy study.

The chain couples TRBV10-3 to TRBJ2-1, with D possibly being TRBD2 (6 bases). The germline V gene encodes CDR1 ENHRY and CDR2 SYGVKD. The V gene lost 8 bases and the J gene lost 0 bases, with 17 bases spanning the gap. The length of the CDR3 is 16 residues. The CDR3 region is CAIGGKGARSYNEQFF. Here the CDR3 DNA reads TGTGCCATCGGAGGGAAGGGTGCCCGCTCCTACAATGAGCAGTTCTTC.

CDR3 sequence reads: CSVRPGKGGGLETQYF. The CDR3 region has the DNA TGCAGCGTTCGACCGGGAAAGGGGGGGGGCCTGGAGACCCAGTACTTC. V gene TRBV29-1 combines with J gene TRBJ2-5; possible D gene TRBD2, 7 bases. CDR1 is SQVTM and CDR2 is ANQGSEA in the germline V gene. The CDR3 is 16 amino acids. Deletions cut 5 bases from V and 5 bases from J, with 24 bases between.

The rearrangement uses TRBV27 and TRBJ1-2; TRBD1 might be the D (6 bases). Germline lookup yields CDR1 MNHEY and CDR2 SMNVEV (reference sequence). V lost 8 bases, J lost 8 bases, and 15 bases lay in between. This CDR3 is built from 12 residues. For the CDR3, the DNA is TGTGCCAGCTACAGGGCGGTTGGGGGCTACACCTTC. Its translation: CASYRAVGGYTF.

In DNA, the CDR3 is TGTGCCAGCAGTGGGGCCGGGATCCTACCCACAGATACGCAGTATTTT. Its translation: CASSGAGILPTDTQYF. The rearrangement joins TRBV2 to TRBJ2-3; weak D call: TRBD2 (5 bases). V was pared by 4 bases and J by 2 bases, with 16 bases between. Germline-derived CDR1 and CDR2 are SNHLY and FYNNEI. This CDR3 comprises 16 residues.

The rearrangement uses TRBV5-1 and TRBJ1-4; D perhaps matches TRBD1 (5 bases). CDR1 and CDR2 (germline): SGHRS, YFSETQ. The ends were cut back, 7 bases at V and 2 bases at J, with 15 bases in the middle. The length of the CDR3 is 15 residues. The CDR3 loop is CASHGEGVTNEKLFF. CDR3 coding DNA: TGCGCCAGCCATGGTGAAGGGGTCACTAATGAAAAACTGTTTTTT. The variable domain in full, completed from reference TRBV5-1 and TRBJ1-4, reads KAGVTQTPRYLIKTRGQQVTLSCSPISGHRSVSWYQQTPGQGLQFLFEYFSETQRNKGNFPGRFSGRQFSNSRSEMNVSTLELGDSALYLCASHGEGVTNEKLFFGSGTQLSVL.

The chain joins TRBV9 to TRBJ1-5; D may be TRBD1 (5 bases). The CDR3 runs 15 residues. Trimming pared 2 bases from V and 3 bases from J, leaving 12 bases between. Germline V CDR1 and CDR2: SGDLS, YYNGEE. The chain's CDR3 is CASSVAAGINQPQHF. In DNA, the CDR3 is TGTGCCAGCAGCGTGGCCGCAGGGATCAATCAGCCCCAGCATTTT.

V and J are TRBV9 and TRBJ1-5; D perhaps matches TRBD1 (5 bases). From germline, CDR1 is SGDLS and CDR2 YYNGEE. Trimming removed 4 bases at V and 6 bases at J, with 14 bases between. The CDR3 consists of 14 residues. The CDR3 region has the DNA TGTGCCAGCAGCTCCACATGGGGCGGTCAGCCCCAGCATTTT. Encoded protein: CASSSTWGGQPQHF.

The V call is TRBV2, the J call TRBJ2-1, with D maybe TRBD1 (6 bases). The length of the CDR3 is 17 residues. CDR1 is SNHLY, CDR2 FYNNEI, per germline. V was cut by 4 bases and J by 0 bases, with 16 bases left in between. The CDR3 region has the DNA TGTGCCAGCAGTGTCGCTTGGGACACTAGCTCCTACAATGAGCAGTTCTTC. Translation: CASSVAWDTSSYNEQFF. Drawing the rest from reference TRBV2 and TRBJ2-1, the complete variable domain is EPEVTQTPSHQVTQMGQEVILRCVPISNHLYFYWYRQILGQKVEFLVSFYNNEISEKSEIFDDQFSVERPDGSNFTLKIRSTKLEDSAMYFCASSVAWDTSSYNEQFFGPGTRLTVL.

This chain uses TRBV7-6 with TRBJ2-2, with D possibly being TRBD1 (7 bases). This CDR3 comprises 18 residues. Germline lookup yields CDR1 SGHVS and CDR2 FNYEAQ. The V end lost 4 bases, the J end lost 3 bases, and 21 bases lay between the germline ends. CDR3 bases: TGTGCCAGCAGCTATACCACCGGGGGCAGGGGGTACACCGGGGAGCTGTTTTTT. Protein product: CASSYTTGGRGYTGELFF.

This clone was seen just once. DNA of the CDR3: TGTGCCAGCAGCCCCGAACAGGGGAGGACTGACTATGGCTACACCTTC. It translates to CASSPEQGRTDYGYTF. The chain links TRBV7-2 to TRBJ1-2, with 7 bases identical to TRBD1. V shed 5 bases and J 3 bases; nucleotides not matched to a gene: 12. The CDR3 length is 16 residues. CDR1 and CDR2 from the germline V gene are SGHTA and FQGNSA.

V usage is TRBV4-1 and J usage is TRBJ1-2; D gene unclear. The V gene's germline CDR1 is MGHRA and CDR2 YSYEKL. The CDR3 sequence is 14 residues long. Trimming shortened V by 1 base and J by 5 bases, and 11 bases separated the two germline ends. Here the CDR3 DNA reads TGCGCCAGCAGCCAAGCAGCTGGGAGGTATGGCTACACCTTC. Amino acid sequence: CASSQAAGRYGYTF.

CDR3 sequence reads: CASSGQEHSQPQHF. CDR3 nucleotides: TGTGCCAGCAGTGGACAAGAGCACTCTCAGCCCCAGCATTTT. The chain combines TRBV28 with TRBJ1-5, with D possibly matching TRBD1 (5 bases). The germline V gene encodes CDR1 MDHEN and CDR2 SYDVKM. The CDR3 runs 14 residues. The V end lost 5 bases, the J end lost 6 bases, and 14 bases lay between the germline ends.

The V and J genes are TRBV5-4 and TRBJ1-1; 8 bases agree with TRBD1. The germline V gene has CDR1 SGHNT and CDR2 YYREEE (reference sequence). CDR3 length: 16 amino acids. V trimming: 4 bases; J trimming: 3 bases; junction bases outside the gene matches: 11. The CDR3 region has the DNA TGTGCCAGCAGCCGCGGACAGGGATGGTCGGACACTGAAGCTTTCTTT. Translation: CASSRGQGWSDTEAFF.

The V call is TRBV11-3, the J call TRBJ2-5; 15 nucleotides match TRBD2. V shed 8 bases and J 2 bases; nucleotides not matched to a gene: 9. The CDR3 consists of 17 residues. CDR1 and CDR2 from the germline V gene are SGHNT and YENEEA. The CDR3 DNA reads as TGTGCCAGCCGCTGGACTAGCGGGGGGGCCGCACAAGAGACCCAGTACTTC. Its protein is CASRWTSGGAAQETQYF.

The chain is built from TRBV9 and TRBJ2-1; D is perhaps TRBD2 (6 bases). Trimming removed 2 bases at V and 1 base at J, with 13 bases between. The germline V gene encodes CDR1 SGDLS and CDR2 YYNGEE. The CDR3 is 16 residues long. CDR3 bases: TGTGCCAGCAGCGTCTCCCGGGAGCATTCCTACAATGAGCAGTTCTTC. Translating gives CASSVSREHSYNEQFF. Filled out from reference TRBV9 and TRBJ2-1, the complete variable domain reads DSGVTQTPKHLITATGQRVTLRCSPRSGDLSVYWYQQSLDQGLQFLIQYYNGEERAKGNILERFSAQQFPDLHSELNLSSLELGDSALYFCASSVSREHSYNEQFFGPGTRLTVL.

This clone was observed a handful of times. The V gene is TRBV7-4, the J gene TRBJ1-1; 7 nucleotides line up with TRBD1. This CDR3 comprises 13 residues. Germline assignment: CDR1 SGHVT and CDR2 SQSDAQ. Germline trimming cut 9 bases from V and 6 bases from J; bases unmatched to any gene: 10. CDR3 amino acids: CARTRRGHPEAFF. The CDR3 DNA is TGTGCCAGGACCAGGAGGGGGCATCCTGAAGCTTTCTTT.

This clone is a singleton in its sample. V gene TRBV4-2 combines with J gene TRBJ2-3, with a tentative D call TRBD2 (6 bases). With 1 base removed from V and 6 bases from J, the gap between germline ends came to 8 bases. Germline V CDR1 and CDR2: LGHNA, YNFKEQ. The CDR3 spans 13 residues. The CDR3 DNA reads TGTGCCAGCAGCCAAGTGCGGGATGATACGCAGTATTTT. Protein sequence: CASSQVRDDTQYF.

The V gene is TRBV2, the J gene TRBJ2-5; 9 nucleotides match TRBD2. Germline trimming cut 6 bases from V and 1 base from J; bases unmatched to any gene: 6. Germline V CDR1 and CDR2: SNHLY, FYNNEI. This CDR3 comprises 15 residues. The CDR3 DNA sequence: TGTGCCAGCAGAGCTAGCGGGGACCGCCAAGAGACCCAGTACTTC. This translates into CASRASGDRQETQYF.

The V and J genes are TRBV28 and TRBJ2-7; TRBD1 agrees at 8 bases. There are 13 residues in the CDR3. V trimming: 3 bases; J trimming: 4 bases; junction bases outside the gene matches: 2. Germline CDR1 MDHEN, CDR2 SYDVKM. CDR3 nucleotide sequence: TGTGCCAGCAGTTTTTACAGGGGGTACGAGCAGTACTTC. Translation: CASSFYRGYEQYF. Filled out from reference TRBV28 and TRBJ2-7, the complete variable domain reads DVKVTQSSRYLVKRTGEKVFLECVQDMDHENMFWYRQDPGLGLRLIYFSYDVKMKEKGDIPEGYSVSREKKERFSLILESASTNQTSMYLCASSFYRGYEQYFGPGTRLTVT.

V gene TRBV27 combines with J gene TRBJ2-6; possible D gene TRBD1, 5 bases. Between the trimmed V and J ends, which lost 6 bases and 0 bases, there was a span of 12 bases. This CDR3 spans 16 amino acids. Germline CDR1 is MNHEY and CDR2 is SMNVEV (reference sequence). The CDR3 spells CASSHRPSSGANVLTF. The CDR3 coding sequence is TGTGCCAGCAGCCACAGGCCCTCCTCTGGGGCCAACGTCCTGACTTTC.

V usage is TRBV4-1 and J usage is TRBJ2-1; TRBD2 matches 12 bases. The CDR3 is 16 amino acids. The V gene end was trimmed by 3 bases and the J gene end by 3 bases; junction bases not matched to a gene: 3. CDR1 and CDR2 (germline): MGHRA, YSYEKL. The chain's CDR3 is CASSHLAGGNYNEQFF. Here the CDR3 DNA reads TGCGCCAGCAGCCATCTAGCGGGAGGGAACTACAATGAGCAGTTCTTC.

This chain connects TRBV9 to TRBJ2-2, with TRBD1 matching 7 bases. V dropped 4 bases and J dropped 6; count of bases not matched to a gene: 6. The CDR3 runs to 14 residues. The V gene's germline CDR1 is SGDLS and CDR2 YYNGEE. CDR3 protein: CASSFTGDPGELFF. The CDR3 DNA sequence: TGTGCCAGCAGCTTCACAGGGGACCCCGGGGAGCTGTTTTTT.

The gene calls are TRBV5-6 and TRBJ1-1; D uncertain. The V gene's germline CDR1 is SGHDT and CDR2 YYEEEE. V lost 0 bases to trimming and J lost 5 bases, with 8 bases between them. The CDR3 runs 13 residues. The CDR3 spells CASSLGTGTEAFF. The DNA of the CDR3 is TGTGCCAGCAGCTTGGGTACGGGGACTGAAGCTTTCTTT.

The V call is TRBV9, the J call TRBJ2-7; TRBD1 might be the D (6 bases). With 3 bases removed from V and 2 bases from J, the gap between germline ends came to 12 bases. This CDR3 has 14 amino acids. The germline CDR1 and CDR2 sequences are SGDLS and YYNGEE. The CDR3 DNA follows: TGTGCCAGCAGCGAACAGGGCGACACCTACGAGCAGTACTTC. Its protein product is CASSEQGDTYEQYF.

The chain has TRBV30 and TRBJ1-2, with 7 nucleotides matching TRBD1. CDR3 length equals 12 residues. V was pared by 3 bases and J by 7 bases, with 5 bases of the junction left unmatched. The germline gives CDR1 GTSNPN, CDR2 SVGIG (reference sequence). The CDR3 is CAWSLTGIGYTF. In nucleotides, the CDR3 is TGTGCCTGGAGCCTGACAGGGATTGGCTACACCTTC.